This note documents a single T cell receptor (beta chain) sequence. This record comes from a study of tumor-infiltrating lymphocytes in oesophageal squamous cell carcinoma. TCRdb fed the PCR reads into MiXCR, producing one record per CDR3 protein. The sample includes 15,000 or so distinct CDR3 sequences, about 46% of them seen just once. This CDR3 region has 14 residues. CDR1 SEHNR and CDR2 FQNEAQ come from the germline V gene (reference sequence). The V gene end was trimmed by 8 bases and the J gene end by 1 base; junction bases not matched to a gene: 5. The J gene is TRBJ2-3, the V gene TRBV7-9, with TRBD1 identical over 8 bases. Sequencing was performed on normal esophageal tissue next to the tumor. The TCR originated in a female donor with esophageal squamous cell carcinoma. This chain's CDR3 is CASGPGQGTDTQYF. The CDR3 DNA sequence: TGTGCCAGCGGCCCGGGACAGGGCACAGATACGCAGTATTTT.